This T cell receptor beta chain is drawn from a study of blood T cells in healthy people across ages. This clonotype came up a few times. Extraction yielded at least 6 micrograms of total RNA per sample. Alongside a J-beta primer mix, a sample-barcoded 5' primer served in a second PCR lasting about 7 to 12 cycles. Each CDR3 protein gets one entry after TCRdb re-called the 5' RACE reads with MiXCR. The sample shows about 1.1 million distinct CDR3 sequences, more than 30% of them seen only once. What was sequenced was blood. The TCR sequence derives from a man younger than 35 in good health.

The CDR3 reads CASSPGLAGPTGELFF. DNA for the CDR3: TGTGCCAGCAGCCCCGGACTAGCGGGCCCAACCGGGGAGCTGTTTTTT. The gene calls are TRBV12-3 or TRBV12-4 and TRBJ2-2; 11 positions match TRBD2. The CDR3 totals 16 residues. With 6 bases clipped from V and 5 bases from J, the junction kept 8 bases outside the gene matches.